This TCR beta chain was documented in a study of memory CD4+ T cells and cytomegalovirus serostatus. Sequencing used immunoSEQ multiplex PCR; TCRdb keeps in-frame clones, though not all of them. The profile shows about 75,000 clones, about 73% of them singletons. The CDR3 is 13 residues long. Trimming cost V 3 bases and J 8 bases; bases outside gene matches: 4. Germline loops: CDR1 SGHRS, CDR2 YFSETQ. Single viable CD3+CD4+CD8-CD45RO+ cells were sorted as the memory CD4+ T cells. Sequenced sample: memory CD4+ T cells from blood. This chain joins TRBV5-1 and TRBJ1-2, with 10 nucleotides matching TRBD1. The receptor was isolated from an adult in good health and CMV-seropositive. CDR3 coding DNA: TGCGCCAGCAGCTCCGGGACAGGGGAAGGCTACACCTTC. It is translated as CASSSGTGEGYTF. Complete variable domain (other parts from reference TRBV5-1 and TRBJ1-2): KAGVTQTPRYLIKTRGQQVTLSCSPISGHRSVSWYQQTPGQGLQFLFEYFSETQRNKGNFPGRFSGRQFSNSRSEMNVSTLELGDSALYLCASSSGTGEGYTFGSGTRLTVV.